This T cell receptor beta chain stems from a study of blood T cell repertoires in COVID-19. Study context: Some COVID-19 samples were acute and others convalescent; all came from the United States, Italy and Spain. The analysed material was cDNA or gDNA that came from T cells, B-cell-depleted T cells, or PBMCs.

This table comes from immunoSEQ multiplex PCR, and its TCRdb copy is limited to in-frame clones, with some not included. The sample carries about 190,000 clones, 82% recorded once. The CDR3 extends over 15 amino acids. The V end was cut by 0 bases, the J end by 2 bases, with 8 bases between. In germline, CDR1 is SGHDT, CDR2 YYEEEE. Sequenced sample: peripheral blood. The gene calls are TRBV5-6 and TRBJ1-4; no reliable D call. This receptor was obtained from a woman aged 55-69 years with COVID-19, enrolled during active disease. CDR3 in DNA: TGTGCCAGCAGCTTGGGGACGGGGACTAATGAAAAACTGTTTTTT. Translation: CASSLGTGTNEKLFF.